These 17 T cell receptor beta chains were sequenced from one sample in a study of spatial heterogeneity in lung cancer. The time point: blood at routine non-recurrence follow-up after resection. From the 5' RACE reads, TCRdb called clonotypes with MiXCR, one entry per CDR3 protein. The sample has around 98,000 distinct CDR3 sequences, approximately 19% seen once. The sample in question was PBMCs, obtained at follow-up. These receptors were taken from a male donor with early-stage non-small cell lung cancer.

DNA of the CDR3: TGCGCCAGCAGCGAGGACAGGGTCGGGGCACCCCTCCACTTT. This sequence encodes CASSEDRVGAPLHF. The rearrangement links TRBV5-1 to TRBJ1-6; TRBD1 matches at 8 bases. With V trimmed by 4 bases and J by 11 bases, 8 bases remained unmatched. Germline V gene data show CDR1 as SGHRS and CDR2 as YFSETQ. The CDR3 sequence is 14 residues long.

The sample holds a few counts of this clonotype. The chain employs TRBV5-6 and TRBJ1-5; 7 positions agree with TRBD1. V was pared by 1 base and J by 6 bases, with 7 bases of the junction left unmatched. CDR1 and CDR2 from the germline V gene are SGHDT and YYEEEE. CDR3 length equals 15 residues. The chain's CDR3 is CASSLMTGLGQPQHF. The CDR3 coding sequence is TGTGCCAGCAGCTTGATGACAGGGTTGGGTCAGCCCCAGCATTTT.

The chain has TRBV12-3 or TRBV12-4 and TRBJ2-7, with D perhaps matching TRBD2 (6 bases). The length of the CDR3 is 12 residues. Trimming stripped 9 bases from V and 0 bases from J, with 9 bases between. CDR3 protein: CASSGISYEQYF. In nucleotides, the CDR3 is TGTGCCAGTAGCGGTATCTCCTACGAGCAGTACTTC.

This clonotype came up a few times. V usage is TRBV15 and J usage is TRBJ2-1; D not certain. Between the trimmed V and J ends, which lost 4 bases and 2 bases, there was a span of 6 bases. The CDR3 contains 13 residues. Germline V gene data show CDR1 as LNHNV and CDR2 as YYDKDF (reference sequence). The CDR3 protein is CATSKDTYNEQFF. CDR3 DNA sequence: TGTGCCACCAGCAAAGACACCTACAATGAGCAGTTCTTC. The full variable domain, its missing parts supplied by reference TRBV15 and TRBJ2-1, is DAMVIQNPRYQVTQFGKPVTLSCSQTLNHNVMYWYQQKSSQAPKLLFHYYDKDFNNEADTPDNFQSRRPNTSFCFLDIRSPGLGDTAMYLCATSKDTYNEQFFGPGTRLTVL.

V is TRBV3-1 and J is TRBJ2-3; D unresolved. CDR1 is LGHDT, CDR2 YNNKEL, per germline (reference sequence). The CDR3 has 14 residues. Trimming pared 1 base from V and 6 bases from J, leaving 11 bases between. The CDR3 here is CASSQGDAGDTQYF. The CDR3 DNA sequence: TGTGCCAGCAGCCAAGGCGACGCTGGGGATACGCAGTATTTT.

J is TRBJ1-1 and V is TRBV2, with D unresolved. In germline, CDR1 is SNHLY, CDR2 FYNNEI. The ends were cut back, 8 bases at V and 0 bases at J, with 16 bases in the middle. The CDR3 extends over 15 amino acids. CDR3: CASVEEVLMNTEAFF. CDR3 nucleotide sequence: TGTGCCAGCGTGGAGGAGGTTCTTATGAACACTGAAGCTTTCTTT.

This clonotype has more than one count but fewer than ten. The V call is TRBV7-2, the J call TRBJ1-4; TRBD1 is a possible D gene (5 bases). The length of the CDR3 is 15 residues. Looked up from germline, CDR1 is SGHTA and CDR2 is FQGNSA. Trimming cost V 5 bases and J 8 bases, with 18 bases left between them. The DNA of the CDR3 is TGTGCCAGCAGCGCGCAGCGGGGGATAGGGGAAAAACTGTTTTTT. Translation gives CASSAQRGIGEKLFF.

This clonotype is termed medium-sized (0.01 to 0.1%). The chain links TRBV6-6 to TRBJ2-6; D is unclear. Germline CDR1 reads MNHNY; CDR2 reads SVGAGI (reference sequence). The CDR3 has 15 amino acids. V was shortened by 8 bases and J by 0 bases, with 11 bases between the two germline ends. The CDR3 region has the DNA TGTGCCAGCGCCTTAGGGCACTCTGGGGCCAACGTCCTGACTTTC. Its translation is CASALGHSGANVLTF.

This clonotype occurred a few times. The rearrangement links TRBV4-3 to TRBJ1-3; D unresolved. This CDR3 comprises 15 residues. Germline V lookup: CDR1 LGHNA, CDR2 YSLEER. Trimming removed 7 bases at V and 0 bases at J, with 13 bases between. The CDR3 region has the DNA TGCGCCAGCACCGAAACCTGGAGCTCTGGAAACACCATATATTTT. Its protein product is CASTETWSSGNTIYF.

The chain recombines TRBV5-1 with TRBJ2-7, with a weak D call TRBD1 (6 bases). The CDR3 runs to 13 residues. Germline-derived CDR1 and CDR2 are SGHRS and YFSETQ. The V and J ends lost 2 bases and 4 bases respectively, with 10 bases between them. The CDR3, as DNA: TGCGCCAGCAGCTTTTCGACAGGATACGAGCAGTACTTC. It codes for CASSFSTGYEQYF.

In its sample, this clonotype was seen a few times. The CDR3 DNA reads as TGCGCCAGCAGTGAGGGTGAAAAACTGTTTTTT. Its translation is CASSEGEKLFF. The J gene is TRBJ1-4, the V gene TRBV10-2; no firm D call. Trimming took off 2 bases at V and 7 bases at J, with 2 bases between the two ends. This CDR3 is 11 amino acids long. Germline lookup yields CDR1 WSHSY and CDR2 SAAADI.

This chain links TRBV28 with TRBJ2-3; 7 positions agree with TRBD1. V lost 6 bases and J lost 0; bases outside the gene matches: 21. The germline V gene has CDR1 MDHEN and CDR2 SYDVKM. This CDR3 contains 20 residues. Here the CDR3 reads CASRRLTGAVGRSSTDTQYF. The CDR3 DNA follows: TGTGCCAGCAGGCGGCTAACAGGGGCTGTGGGCCGATCTAGCACAGATACGCAGTATTTT.

The table lists this clonotype with a few counts. This sequence joins TRBV10-3 and TRBJ1-5, with a tentative D call TRBD1 (5 bases). Germline V CDR1 and CDR2: ENHRY, SYGVKD. V was pared by 2 bases and J by 0 bases, with 5 bases between. This CDR3 region has 14 residues. This CDR3 is CAISEQGSNQPQHF. The DNA for the CDR3 is TGTGCCATCAGTGAGCAGGGTAGCAATCAGCCCCAGCATTTT.

This chain uses TRBV5-1 with TRBJ1-4; tentative D call: TRBD1 (6 bases). The CDR3 is 16 residues long. The V gene lost 0 bases and the J gene lost 6 bases, with 15 bases spanning the gap. Germline V gene sequence: CDR1 SGHRS, CDR2 YFSETQ. The CDR3 region has the DNA TGCGCCAGCAGCTTGGCTGGGACACCGAGTTATGAAAAACTGTTTTTT. Its protein is CASSLAGTPSYEKLFF.

The chain joins TRBV10-3 to TRBJ1-1; a weak D match, TRBD1 (5 bases). Germline lookup yields CDR1 ENHRY and CDR2 SYGVKD. The CDR3 spans 15 residues. The V and J ends lost 10 bases and 5 bases respectively, with 23 bases between them. DNA for the CDR3: TGTGCCACCCAGGAGAGGGGTGGGGTTGGGACTGAAGCTTTCTTT. Translation: CATQERGGVGTEAFF.

The gene calls are TRBV12-3 or TRBV12-4 and TRBJ1-1; TRBD1 matches at 7 bases. The CDR3 totals 14 residues. V trimming: 7 bases; J trimming: 4 bases; junction bases outside the gene matches: 9. As DNA, the CDR3 is TGTGCCAGCAAAAGACAGGGAGGTCTCACTGAAGCTTTCTTT. Amino acids: CASKRQGGLTEAFF.

The chain is built from TRBV6-2 or TRBV6-3 and TRBJ2-5; perhaps D is TRBD1 or TRBD2 (6 bases each). CDR1 and CDR2 from the germline V gene are MNHEY and SVGEGT. This CDR3 region has 16 residues. The germline V and J ends were trimmed by 4 bases and 1 base, with 16 bases remaining between them. CDR3: CASSWGATGAQETQYF. In nucleotides, the CDR3 is TGTGCCAGCAGTTGGGGGGCAACGGGAGCCCAAGAGACCCAGTACTTC.